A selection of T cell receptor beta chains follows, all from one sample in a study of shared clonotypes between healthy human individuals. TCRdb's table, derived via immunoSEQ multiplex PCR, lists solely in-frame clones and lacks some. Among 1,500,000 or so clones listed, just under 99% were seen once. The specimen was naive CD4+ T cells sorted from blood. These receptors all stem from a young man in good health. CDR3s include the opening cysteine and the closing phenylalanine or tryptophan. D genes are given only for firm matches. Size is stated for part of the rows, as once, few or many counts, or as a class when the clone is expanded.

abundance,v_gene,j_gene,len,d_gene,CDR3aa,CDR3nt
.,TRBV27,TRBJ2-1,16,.,CASRTHRDRSYNEQFF,TGTGCCAGCAGAACCCACCGGGATCGCTCCTACAATGAGCAGTTCTTC
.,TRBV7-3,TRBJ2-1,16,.,CASGQRASSSQAEQFF,TGTGCAAGTGGTCAGCGGGCTAGCTCGTCGCAGGCTGAGCAGTTCTTC
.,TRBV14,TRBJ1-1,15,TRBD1,CASSLRTGLNTEAFF,TGTGCCAGCAGCCTACGGACAGGTTTGAACACTGAAGCTTTCTTT
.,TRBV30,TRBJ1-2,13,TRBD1,CAWRDRQGYGYTF,TGTGCCTGGAGAGACCGACAGGGCTATGGCTACACCTTC
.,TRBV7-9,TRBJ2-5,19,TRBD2,CASSLTSGRVHGLQETQYF,TGTGCCAGCAGCCTTACTAGCGGGAGGGTACACGGTCTTCAAGAGACCCAGTACTTC
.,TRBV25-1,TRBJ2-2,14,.,CASSEGQYTGELFF,TGTGCCAGCAGCGAAGGACAATACACCGGGGAGCTGTTTTTT
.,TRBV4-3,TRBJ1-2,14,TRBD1,CASSQTDRVVGYTF,TGCGCCAGCAGCCAAACCGACAGGGTGGTTGGCTACACCTTC
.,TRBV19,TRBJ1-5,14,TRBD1,CASSRRTGDQPQHF,TGTGCCAGTAGTAGGAGGACAGGGGACCAGCCCCAGCATTTT
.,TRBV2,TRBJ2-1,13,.,CASRDTRHTEQFF,TGTGCCAGCAGAGACACCAGGCACACTGAGCAGTTCTTC
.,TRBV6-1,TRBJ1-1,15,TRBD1,CASKYQTGGITEAFF,TGTGCCAGCAAATATCAGACAGGGGGCATCACTGAAGCTTTCTTT
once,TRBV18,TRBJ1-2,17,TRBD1,CASSLGQGELANYGYTF,TGTGCCAGCTCACTTGGACAGGGAGAGTTAGCTAACTATGGCTACACCTTC
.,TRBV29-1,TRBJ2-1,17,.,CSVEGGHPGLVRNEQFF,TGCAGCGTTGAAGGGGGACACCCCGGGCTAGTGCGCAATGAGCAGTTCTTC
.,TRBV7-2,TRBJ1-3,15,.,CASSPTVSAGNTIYF,TGTGCCAGCAGCCCAACAGTTAGCGCTGGAAACACCATATATTTT
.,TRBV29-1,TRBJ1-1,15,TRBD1,CSGRPSTGRHAEAFF,TGCAGCGGACGGCCCTCGACAGGGCGCCATGCTGAAGCTTTCTTT
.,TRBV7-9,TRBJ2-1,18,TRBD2,CASSLASNLAGEHHEQFF,TGTGCCAGCAGCTTAGCTAGTAATCTAGCGGGAGAGCATCATGAGCAGTTCTTC
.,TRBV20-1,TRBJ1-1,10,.,CSASSVEAFF,TGCAGTGCTAGCAGTGTGGAAGCTTTCTTT
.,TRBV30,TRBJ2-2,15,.,CAWSALIRGPGELFF,TGTGCCTGGAGTGCTCTCATCAGGGGTCCCGGGGAGCTGTTTTTT
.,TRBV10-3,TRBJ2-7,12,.,CAISPVANEQYF,TGTGCCATCAGCCCTGTCGCCAACGAGCAGTACTTC
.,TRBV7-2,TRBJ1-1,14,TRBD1,CASSLTGGETEAFF,TGTGCCAGCAGCTTAACAGGGGGCGAAACTGAAGCTTTCTTT
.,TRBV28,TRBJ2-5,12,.,CASSFTRETQYF,TGTGCCAGCAGCTTCACCAGGGAGACCCAGTACTTC
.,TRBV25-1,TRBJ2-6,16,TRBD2,CASSEAGGLGANVLTF,TGTGCCAGCAGTGAGGCGGGAGGGCTTGGGGCCAACGTCCTGACTTTC
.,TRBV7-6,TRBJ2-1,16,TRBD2,CASSSRTRRAGNEQFF,TGTGCCAGCAGCTCACGGACTAGACGGGCGGGCAATGAGCAGTTCTTC
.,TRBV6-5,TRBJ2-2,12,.,CASSLILGELFF,TGTGCCAGCAGTCTTATACTCGGGGAGCTGTTTTTT
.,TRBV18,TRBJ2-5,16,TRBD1,CASSPLGTDLQETQYF,TGTGCCAGCTCACCCTTAGGGACAGACCTACAAGAGACCCAGTACTTC
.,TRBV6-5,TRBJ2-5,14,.,CASAKGTNQETQYF,TGTGCCAGTGCCAAAGGGACGAACCAAGAGACCCAGTACTTC
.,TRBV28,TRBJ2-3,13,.,CASSLRTTDTQYF,TGTGCCAGCAGTCTCAGAACCACAGATACGCAGTATTTT
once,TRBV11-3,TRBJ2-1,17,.,CASSLGPRGKNLNEQFF,TGTGCCAGCAGCTTAGGGCCGAGAGGGAAAAATCTCAATGAGCAGTTCTTC
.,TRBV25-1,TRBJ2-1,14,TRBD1,CASSVGTGVHEQFF,TGTGCCAGCAGTGTAGGGACAGGGGTCCATGAGCAGTTCTTC